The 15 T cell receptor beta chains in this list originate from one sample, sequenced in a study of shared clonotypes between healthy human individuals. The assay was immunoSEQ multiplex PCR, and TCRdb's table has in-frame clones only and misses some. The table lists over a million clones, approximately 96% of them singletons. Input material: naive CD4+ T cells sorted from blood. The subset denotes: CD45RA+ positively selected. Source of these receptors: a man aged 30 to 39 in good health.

In DNA form, the CDR3 reads TGTGCCAGTAGTCCGGGACCCAGCTACGAGCAGTACTTC. Translating it yields CASSPGPSYEQYF. The chain has TRBV19 and TRBJ2-7, with D perhaps given as TRBD1 or TRBD2 (5 bases each). The germline V and J ends were trimmed by 5 bases and 3 bases, with 11 bases remaining between them. This CDR3 comprises 13 residues. The germline V gene has CDR1 LNHDA and CDR2 SQIVND (reference sequence).

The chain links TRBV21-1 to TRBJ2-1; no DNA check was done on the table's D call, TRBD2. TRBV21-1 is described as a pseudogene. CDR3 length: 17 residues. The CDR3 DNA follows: TGTGCCAGCAGCAACAAACCACTAGCGGACTTGTACAATGAGCAGTTCTTC. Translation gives CASSNKPLADLYNEQFF.

The CDR3 region has the DNA TGTGCCAGCAGTGAAAACGCCTCGGGTTACAATGAGCAGTTCTTC. Translating gives CASSENASGYNEQFF. The V and J genes are TRBV6-1 and TRBJ2-1; no firm D call. V was shortened by 2 bases and J by 4 bases, with 12 bases between the two germline ends. The CDR3 totals 15 residues. The germline CDR1 and CDR2 sequences are MNHNS and SASEGT.

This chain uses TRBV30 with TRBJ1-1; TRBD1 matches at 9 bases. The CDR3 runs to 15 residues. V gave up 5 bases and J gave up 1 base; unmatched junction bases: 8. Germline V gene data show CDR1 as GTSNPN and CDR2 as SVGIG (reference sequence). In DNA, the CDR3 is TGTGCCTGGTTTGGACAGGGGAATTGGAACACTGAAGCTTTCTTT. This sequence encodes CAWFGQGNWNTEAFF.

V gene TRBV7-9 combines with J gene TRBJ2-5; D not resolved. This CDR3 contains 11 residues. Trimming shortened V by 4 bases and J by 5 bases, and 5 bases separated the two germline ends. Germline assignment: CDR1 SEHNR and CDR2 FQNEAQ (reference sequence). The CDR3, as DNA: TGTGCCAGCAGCTACGGTGAGACCCAGTACTTC. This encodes CASSYGETQYF. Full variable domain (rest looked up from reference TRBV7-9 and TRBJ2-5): DTGVSQNPRHKITKRGQNVTFRCDPISEHNRLYWYRQTLGQGPEFLTYFQNEAQLEKSRLLSDRFSAERPKGSFSTLEIQRTEQGDSAMYLCASSYGETQYFGPGTRLLVL.

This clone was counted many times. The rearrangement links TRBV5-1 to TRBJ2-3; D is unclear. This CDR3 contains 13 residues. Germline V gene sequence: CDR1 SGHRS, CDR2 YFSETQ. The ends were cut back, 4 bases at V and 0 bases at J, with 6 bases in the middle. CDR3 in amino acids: CASSHDSTDTQYF. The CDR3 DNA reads TGCGCCAGCAGCCATGACAGCACAGATACGCAGTATTTT.

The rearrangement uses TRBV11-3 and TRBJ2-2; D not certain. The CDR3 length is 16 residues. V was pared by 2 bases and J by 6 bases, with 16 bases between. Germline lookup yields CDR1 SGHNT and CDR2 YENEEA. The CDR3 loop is CASSLKGPPIPGELFF. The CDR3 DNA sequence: TGTGCCAGCAGCTTAAAAGGTCCACCGATCCCCGGGGAGCTGTTTTTT.

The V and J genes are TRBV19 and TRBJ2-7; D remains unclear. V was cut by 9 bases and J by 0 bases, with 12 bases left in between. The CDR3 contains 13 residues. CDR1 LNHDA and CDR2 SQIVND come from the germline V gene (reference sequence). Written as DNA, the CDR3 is TGTGCCAGGACTTGCGGATTCTCCTACGAGCAGTACTTC. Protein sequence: CARTCGFSYEQYF.

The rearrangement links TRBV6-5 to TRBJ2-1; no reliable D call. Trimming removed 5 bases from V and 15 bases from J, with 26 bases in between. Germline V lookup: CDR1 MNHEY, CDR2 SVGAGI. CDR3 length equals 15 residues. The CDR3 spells CASSTSRTDARLGFF. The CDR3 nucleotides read TGTGCCAGCAGTACCTCCCGTACTGACGCCCGTCTTGGGTTCTTC.

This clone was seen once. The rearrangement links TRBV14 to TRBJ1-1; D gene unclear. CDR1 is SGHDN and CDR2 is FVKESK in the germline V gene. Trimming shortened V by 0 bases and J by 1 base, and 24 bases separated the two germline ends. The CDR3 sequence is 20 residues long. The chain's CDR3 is CASSQDLRFSARVGNTEAFF. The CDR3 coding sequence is TGTGCCAGCAGCCAAGATCTTAGGTTCAGTGCCCGAGTAGGGAACACTGAAGCTTTCTTT.

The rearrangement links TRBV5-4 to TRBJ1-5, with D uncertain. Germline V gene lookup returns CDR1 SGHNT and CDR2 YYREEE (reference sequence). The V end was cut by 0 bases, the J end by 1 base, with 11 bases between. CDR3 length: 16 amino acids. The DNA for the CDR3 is TGTGCCAGCAGCTTGGTTTCGGTCTCAAGCAATCAGCCCCAGCATTTT. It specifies CASSLVSVSSNQPQHF.

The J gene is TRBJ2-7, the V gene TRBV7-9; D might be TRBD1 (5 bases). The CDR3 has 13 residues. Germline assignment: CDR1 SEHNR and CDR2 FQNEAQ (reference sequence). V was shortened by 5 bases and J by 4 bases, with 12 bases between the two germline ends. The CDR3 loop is CASSHLTVYEQYF. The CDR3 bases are TGTGCCAGCAGCCACCTGACAGTTTACGAGCAGTACTTC.

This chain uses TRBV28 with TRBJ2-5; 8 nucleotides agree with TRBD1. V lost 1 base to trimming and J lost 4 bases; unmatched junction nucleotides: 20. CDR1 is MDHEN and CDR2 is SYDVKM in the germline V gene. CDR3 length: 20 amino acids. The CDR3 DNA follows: TGTGCCAGCAGTTTATATTCTTTCCGAGGCGGGACAGGACCGGCAGAGACCCAGTACTTC. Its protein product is CASSLYSFRGGTGPAETQYF.

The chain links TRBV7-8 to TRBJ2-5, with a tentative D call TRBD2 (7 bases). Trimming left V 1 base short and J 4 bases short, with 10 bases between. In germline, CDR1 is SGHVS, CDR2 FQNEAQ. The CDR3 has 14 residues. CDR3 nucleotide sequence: TGTGCCAGCAGCTTAGGGAGGGGGGGAGAGACCCAGTACTTC. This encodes CASSLGRGGETQYF.

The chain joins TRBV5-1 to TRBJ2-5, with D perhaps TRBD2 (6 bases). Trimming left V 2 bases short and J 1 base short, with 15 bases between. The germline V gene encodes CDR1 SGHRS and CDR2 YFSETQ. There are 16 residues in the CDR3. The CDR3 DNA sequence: TGCGCCAGCAGCTTCGGGGGAAGGGAAGGCCAAGAGACCCAGTACTTC. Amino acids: CASSFGGREGQETQYF.